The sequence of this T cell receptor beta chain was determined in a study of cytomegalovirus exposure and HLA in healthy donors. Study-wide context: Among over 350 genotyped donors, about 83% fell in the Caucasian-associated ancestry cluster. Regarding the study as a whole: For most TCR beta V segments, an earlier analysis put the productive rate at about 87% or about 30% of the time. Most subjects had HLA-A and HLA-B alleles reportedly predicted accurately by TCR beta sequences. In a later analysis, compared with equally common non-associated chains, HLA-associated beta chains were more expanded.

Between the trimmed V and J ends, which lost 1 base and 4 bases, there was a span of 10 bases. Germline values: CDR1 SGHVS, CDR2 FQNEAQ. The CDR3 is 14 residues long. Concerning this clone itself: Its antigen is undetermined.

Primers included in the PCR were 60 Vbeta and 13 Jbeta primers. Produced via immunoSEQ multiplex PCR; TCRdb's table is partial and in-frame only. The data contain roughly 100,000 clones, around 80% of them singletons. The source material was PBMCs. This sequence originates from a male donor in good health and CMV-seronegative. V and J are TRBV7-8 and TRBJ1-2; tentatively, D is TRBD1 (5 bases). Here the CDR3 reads CASSLEAGIYGYTF. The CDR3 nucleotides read TGTGCCAGCAGCTTAGAAGCAGGGATCTATGGCTACACCTTC.